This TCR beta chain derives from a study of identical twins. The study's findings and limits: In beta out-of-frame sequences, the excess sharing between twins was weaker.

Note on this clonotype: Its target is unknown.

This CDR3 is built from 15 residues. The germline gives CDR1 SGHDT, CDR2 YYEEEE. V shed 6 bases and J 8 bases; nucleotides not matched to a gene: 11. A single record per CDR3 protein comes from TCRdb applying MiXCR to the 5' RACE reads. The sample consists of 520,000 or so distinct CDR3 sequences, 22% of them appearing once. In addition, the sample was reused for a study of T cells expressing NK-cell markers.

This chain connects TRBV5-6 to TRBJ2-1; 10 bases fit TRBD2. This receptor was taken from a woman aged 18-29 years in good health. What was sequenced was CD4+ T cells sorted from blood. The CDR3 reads CASTPTTSGVHEQFF. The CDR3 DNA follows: TGTGCCAGCACCCCGACTACTAGCGGGGTCCATGAGCAGTTCTTC.